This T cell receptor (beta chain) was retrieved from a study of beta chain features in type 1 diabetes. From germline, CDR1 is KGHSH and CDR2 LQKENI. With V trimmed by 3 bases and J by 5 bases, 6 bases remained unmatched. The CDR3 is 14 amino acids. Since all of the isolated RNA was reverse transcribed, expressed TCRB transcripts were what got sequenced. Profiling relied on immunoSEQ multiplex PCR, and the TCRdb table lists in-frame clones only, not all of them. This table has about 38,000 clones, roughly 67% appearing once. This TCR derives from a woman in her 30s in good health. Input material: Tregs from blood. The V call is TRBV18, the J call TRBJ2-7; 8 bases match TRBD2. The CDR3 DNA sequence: TGTGCCAGCTCACCCGGGACTAGTTCTCACGAGCAGTACTTC. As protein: CASSPGTSSHEQYF.